The present entry profiles one TCR beta chain with its context. The CDR3 covers 15 residues. Germline V lookup: CDR1 MGHDK, CDR2 SYGVNS. V shed 3 bases and J shed 1 base, with 12 bases lying between them. This record comes from a study of blood T cell repertoires in COVID-19. The wider study: Acute and convalescent COVID-19 specimens originated in the United States, Italy and Spain. Nucleic acid was either cDNA or gDNA, and it came from T cells, B-cell-depleted T cells, or PBMCs.

As originally analysed: Amplification from reference gene primers served as the basis for estimated nucleated cell counts. The method was immunoSEQ multiplex PCR; TCRdb's version includes in-frame clones alone and lacks a portion of them. That table furnishes V, J and clone size, whereas the DNA furnished D and trimming. The sample carries fewer than 200,000 clones, over 80% recorded once. The clonotype was recovered from a woman aged 45-60 years with acute or convalescent COVID-19. The sequencing sample was made of peripheral blood. V gene TRBV25-1 combines with J gene TRBJ1-1; D ambiguous. CDR3 in amino acids: CASSEGGRRNTEAFF. CDR3 coding DNA: TGTGCCAGCAGTGAGGGAGGACGGAGGAACACTGAAGCTTTCTTT.